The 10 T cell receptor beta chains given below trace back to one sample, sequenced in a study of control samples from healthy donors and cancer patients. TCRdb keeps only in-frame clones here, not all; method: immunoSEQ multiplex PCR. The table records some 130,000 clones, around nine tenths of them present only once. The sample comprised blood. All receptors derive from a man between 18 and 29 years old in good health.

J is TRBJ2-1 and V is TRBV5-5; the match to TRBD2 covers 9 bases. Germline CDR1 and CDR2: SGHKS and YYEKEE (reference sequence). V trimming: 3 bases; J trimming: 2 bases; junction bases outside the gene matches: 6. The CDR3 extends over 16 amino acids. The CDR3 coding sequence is TGTGCCAGCAGCTCCCGAGGCGGGGGGGCCTACAATGAGCAGTTCTTC. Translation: CASSSRGGGAYNEQFF.

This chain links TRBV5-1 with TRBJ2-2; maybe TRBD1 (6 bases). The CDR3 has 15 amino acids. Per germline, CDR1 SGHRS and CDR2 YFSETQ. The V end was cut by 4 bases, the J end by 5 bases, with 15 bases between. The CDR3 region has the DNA TGCGCCAGCAGCCCGCGGACAGATCCAACCGGGGAGCTGTTTTTT. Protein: CASSPRTDPTGELFF.

CDR3 nucleotides: TGTGCCAGCAGCTTAGATGGGGGGTATGGCTACACCTTC. Encoded protein: CASSLDGGYGYTF. The rearrangement joins TRBV7-9 to TRBJ1-2; maybe TRBD1 (5 bases). The CDR3 loop spans 13 amino acids. Between the trimmed V and J ends, which lost 1 base and 5 bases, there was a span of 8 bases. CDR1 and CDR2 from the germline V gene are SEHNR and FQNEAQ (reference sequence).

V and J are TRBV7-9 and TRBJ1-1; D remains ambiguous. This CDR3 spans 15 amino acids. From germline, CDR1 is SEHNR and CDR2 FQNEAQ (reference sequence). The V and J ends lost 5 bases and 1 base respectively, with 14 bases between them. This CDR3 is CASSVLVSQNTEAFF. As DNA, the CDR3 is TGTGCCAGCAGCGTCCTAGTTTCGCAGAACACTGAAGCTTTCTTT. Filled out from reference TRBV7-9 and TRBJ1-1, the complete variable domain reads DTGVSQNPRHKITKRGQNVTFRCDPISEHNRLYWYRQTLGQGPEFLTYFQNEAQLEKSRLLSDRFSAERPKGSFSTLEIQRTEQGDSAMYLCASSVLVSQNTEAFFGQGTRLTVV.

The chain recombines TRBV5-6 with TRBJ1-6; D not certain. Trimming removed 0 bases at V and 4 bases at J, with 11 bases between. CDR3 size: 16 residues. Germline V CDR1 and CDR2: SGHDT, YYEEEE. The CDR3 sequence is CASSLGAQHYNSPLHF. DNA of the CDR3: TGTGCCAGCAGCTTGGGGGCACAGCATTATAATTCACCCCTCCACTTT.

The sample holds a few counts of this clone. CDR3 sequence reads: CAISGTEDGYTF. CDR3 sequence (DNA): TGTGCCATCAGTGGGACAGAGGATGGCTACACCTTC. The rearrangement uses TRBV10-3 and TRBJ1-2; D may be TRBD1 (6 bases). The CDR3 consists of 12 residues. V lost 4 bases and J 6 bases, leaving 9 bases between the germline ends. Germline CDR1 ENHRY, CDR2 SYGVKD.

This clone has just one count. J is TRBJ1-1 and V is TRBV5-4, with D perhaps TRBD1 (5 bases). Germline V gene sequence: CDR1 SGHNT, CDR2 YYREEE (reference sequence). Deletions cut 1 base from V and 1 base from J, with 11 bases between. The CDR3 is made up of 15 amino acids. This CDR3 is CASSLLRGANTEAFF. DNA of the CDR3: TGTGCCAGCAGCTTGTTGCGGGGCGCGAACACTGAAGCTTTCTTT.

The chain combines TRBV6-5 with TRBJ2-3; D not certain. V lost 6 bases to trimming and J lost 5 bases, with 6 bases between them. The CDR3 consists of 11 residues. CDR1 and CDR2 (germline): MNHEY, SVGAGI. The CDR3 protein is CASRQRDTQYF. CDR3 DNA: TGTGCCAGCAGGCAAAGAGATACGCAGTATTTT.

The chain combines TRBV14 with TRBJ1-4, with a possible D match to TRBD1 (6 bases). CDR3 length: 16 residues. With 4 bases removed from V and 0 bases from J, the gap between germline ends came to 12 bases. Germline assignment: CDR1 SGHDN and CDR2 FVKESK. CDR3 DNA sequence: TGTGCCAGCAGCCCCTGGACAGCCTCAACTAATGAAAAACTGTTTTTT. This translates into CASSPWTASTNEKLFF.

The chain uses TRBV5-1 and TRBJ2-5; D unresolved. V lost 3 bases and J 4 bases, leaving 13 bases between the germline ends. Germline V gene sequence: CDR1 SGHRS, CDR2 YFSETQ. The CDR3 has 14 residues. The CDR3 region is CASSSQVDSETQYF. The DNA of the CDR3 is TGCGCCAGCAGCTCGCAAGTAGATTCAGAGACCCAGTACTTC.